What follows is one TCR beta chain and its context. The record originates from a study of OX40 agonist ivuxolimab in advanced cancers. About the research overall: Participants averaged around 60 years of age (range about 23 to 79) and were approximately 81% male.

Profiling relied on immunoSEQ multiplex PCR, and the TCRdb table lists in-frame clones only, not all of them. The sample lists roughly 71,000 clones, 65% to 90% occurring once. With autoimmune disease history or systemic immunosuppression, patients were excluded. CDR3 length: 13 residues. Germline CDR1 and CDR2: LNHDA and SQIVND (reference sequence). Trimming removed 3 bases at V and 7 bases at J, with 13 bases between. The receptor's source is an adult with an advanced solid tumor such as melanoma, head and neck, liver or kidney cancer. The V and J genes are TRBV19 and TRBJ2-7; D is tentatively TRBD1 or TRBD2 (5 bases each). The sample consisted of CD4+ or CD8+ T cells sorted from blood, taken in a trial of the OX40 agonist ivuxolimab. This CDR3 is CASSMKPGREQYF. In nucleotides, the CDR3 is TGTGCCAGTAGTATGAAACCAGGGAGAGAGCAGTACTTC.